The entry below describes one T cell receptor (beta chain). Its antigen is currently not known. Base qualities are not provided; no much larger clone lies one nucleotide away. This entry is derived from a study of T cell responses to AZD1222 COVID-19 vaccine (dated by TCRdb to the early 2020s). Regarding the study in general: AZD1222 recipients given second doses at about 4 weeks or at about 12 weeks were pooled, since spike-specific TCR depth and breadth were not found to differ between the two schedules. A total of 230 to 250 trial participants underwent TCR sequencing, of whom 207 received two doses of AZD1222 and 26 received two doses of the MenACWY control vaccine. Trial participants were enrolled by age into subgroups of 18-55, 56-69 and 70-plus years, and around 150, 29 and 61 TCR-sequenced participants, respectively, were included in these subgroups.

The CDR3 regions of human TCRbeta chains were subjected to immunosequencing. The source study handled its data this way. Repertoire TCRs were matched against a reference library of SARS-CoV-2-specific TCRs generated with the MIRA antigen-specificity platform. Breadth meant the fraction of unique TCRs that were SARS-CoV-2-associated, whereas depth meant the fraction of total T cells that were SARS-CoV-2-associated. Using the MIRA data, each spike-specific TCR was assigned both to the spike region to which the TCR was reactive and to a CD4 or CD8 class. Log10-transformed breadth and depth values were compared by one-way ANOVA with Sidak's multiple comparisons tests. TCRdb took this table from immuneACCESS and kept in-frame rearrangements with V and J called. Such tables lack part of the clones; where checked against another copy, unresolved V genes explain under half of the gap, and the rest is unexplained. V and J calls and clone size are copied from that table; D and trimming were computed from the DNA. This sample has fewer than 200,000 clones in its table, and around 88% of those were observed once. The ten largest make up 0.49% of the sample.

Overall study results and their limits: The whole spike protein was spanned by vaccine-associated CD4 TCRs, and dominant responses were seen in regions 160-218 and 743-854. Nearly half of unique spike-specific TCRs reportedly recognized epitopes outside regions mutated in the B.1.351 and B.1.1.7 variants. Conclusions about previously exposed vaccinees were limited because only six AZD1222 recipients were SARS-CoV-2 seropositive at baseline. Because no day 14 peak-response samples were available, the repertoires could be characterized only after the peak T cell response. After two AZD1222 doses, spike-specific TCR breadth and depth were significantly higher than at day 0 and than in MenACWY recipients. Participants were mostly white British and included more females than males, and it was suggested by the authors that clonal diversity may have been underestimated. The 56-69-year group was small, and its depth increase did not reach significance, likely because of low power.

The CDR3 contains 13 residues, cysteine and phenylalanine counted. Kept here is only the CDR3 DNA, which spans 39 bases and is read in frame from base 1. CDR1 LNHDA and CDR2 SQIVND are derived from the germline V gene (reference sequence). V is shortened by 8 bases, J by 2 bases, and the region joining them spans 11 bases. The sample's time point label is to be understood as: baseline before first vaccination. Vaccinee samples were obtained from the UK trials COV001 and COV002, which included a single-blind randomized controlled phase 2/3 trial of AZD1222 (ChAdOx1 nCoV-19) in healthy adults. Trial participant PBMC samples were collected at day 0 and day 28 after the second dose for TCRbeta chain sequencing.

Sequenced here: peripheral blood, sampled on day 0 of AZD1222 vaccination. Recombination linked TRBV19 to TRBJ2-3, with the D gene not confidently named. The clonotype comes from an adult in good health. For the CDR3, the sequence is CASGPTNTDTQYF. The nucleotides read TGTGCCAGTGGTCCGACGAACACAGATACGCAGTATTTT.